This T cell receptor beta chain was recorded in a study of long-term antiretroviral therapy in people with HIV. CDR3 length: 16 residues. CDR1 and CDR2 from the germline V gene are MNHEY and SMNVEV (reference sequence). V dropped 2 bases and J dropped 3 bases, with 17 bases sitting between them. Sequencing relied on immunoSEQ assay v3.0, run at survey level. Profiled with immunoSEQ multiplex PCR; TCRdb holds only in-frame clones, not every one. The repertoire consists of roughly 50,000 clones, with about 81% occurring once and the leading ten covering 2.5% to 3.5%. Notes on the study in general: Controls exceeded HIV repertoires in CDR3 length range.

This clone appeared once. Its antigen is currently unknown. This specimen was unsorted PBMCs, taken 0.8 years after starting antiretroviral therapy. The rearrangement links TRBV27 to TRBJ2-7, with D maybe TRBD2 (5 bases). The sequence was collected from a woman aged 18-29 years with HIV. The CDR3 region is CASSLAPGVKHYEQYF. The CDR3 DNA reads TGTGCCAGCAGTTTAGCCCCCGGGGTTAAGCACTACGAGCAGTACTTC.